This T cell receptor (beta chain) was sequenced during a study of T cells in Graves' hyperthyroidism and ophthalmopathy. Pregnant or lactating patients were excluded, as were those with uncontrolled infection or other autoimmune disease. Per germline, CDR1 DFQATT and CDR2 SNEGSKA (reference sequence). This CDR3 has 13 residues. V lost 6 bases and J lost 5, with 16 bases in between. On this clonotype: The antigen is not known.

Study-level findings and limits: Most thyroid clonotypes that were expanded above 0.001 also turned up in blood.

Amplification of TCR beta CDR3 regions used RNA as the template. The primer set for the first-round RT-PCR of the TCR CDR3 was HTBI. TCRdb called the multiplex PCR reads again in MiXCR, with one record for every CDR3 protein. The table shows over 650,000 distinct CDR3 sequences, with 40% to 55% occurring only once. V and J are TRBV20-1 and TRBJ2-5; a possible D gene is TRBD2 (7 bases). The TCR originated in an adult man with Graves' disease, either hyperthyroidism or ophthalmopathy (not recorded which). Specimen: peripheral blood or thyroid tissue (not recorded which). The CDR3 is CSARYGGPETQYF. The CDR3 bases are TGCAGTGCCAGATACGGGGGGCCGGAGACCCAGTACTTC.